Detailed here is one T cell receptor (beta chain). The assay was immunoSEQ multiplex PCR, and TCRdb's table has in-frame clones only and misses some. This table holds roughly 63,000 clones, 70% to 80% found once. These data come from a study of blood T cell repertoires in COVID-19. Study-level background: Sources were T cells, B-cell-depleted T cells, or PBMCs; the material itself was cDNA or gDNA.

Trimming at V came to 6 bases and at J to 14 bases, leaving 11 bases not matched to a gene. Germline CDR1 is SNHLY and CDR2 is FYNNEI. The CDR3 runs 13 residues. The sequence derives from a human donor in a cohort sampled during active COVID-19. The chain employs TRBV2 and TRBJ2-1, with TRBD2 matching over 9 bases. What was sequenced was peripheral blood. The CDR3 here is CASRENSGSSEFF. CDR3 in DNA: TGTGCCAGCAGAGAGAATAGCGGGAGTTCGGAGTTCTTC.